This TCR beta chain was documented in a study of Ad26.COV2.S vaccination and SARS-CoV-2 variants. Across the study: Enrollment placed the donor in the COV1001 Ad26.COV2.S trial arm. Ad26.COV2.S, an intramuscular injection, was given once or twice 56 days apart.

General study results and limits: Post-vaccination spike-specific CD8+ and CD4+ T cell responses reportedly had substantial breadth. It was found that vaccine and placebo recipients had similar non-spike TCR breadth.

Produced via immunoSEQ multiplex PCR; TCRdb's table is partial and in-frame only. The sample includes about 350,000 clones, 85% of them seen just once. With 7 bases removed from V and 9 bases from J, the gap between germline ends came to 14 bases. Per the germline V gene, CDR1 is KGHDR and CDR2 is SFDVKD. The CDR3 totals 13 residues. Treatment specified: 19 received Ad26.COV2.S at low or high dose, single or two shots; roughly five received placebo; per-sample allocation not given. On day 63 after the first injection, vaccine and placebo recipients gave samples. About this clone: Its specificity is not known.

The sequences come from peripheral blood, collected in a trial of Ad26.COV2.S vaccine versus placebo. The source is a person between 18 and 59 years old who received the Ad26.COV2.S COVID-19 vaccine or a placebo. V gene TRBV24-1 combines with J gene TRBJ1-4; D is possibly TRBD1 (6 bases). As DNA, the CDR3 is TGTGCCACCAGGTTACGGGGGCGGCAAAAACTGTTTTTT. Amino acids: CATRLRGRQKLFF.